This T cell receptor beta chain was obtained from a study of Graves' ophthalmopathy and Graves' hyperthyroidism. Study context: Prior to any treatment, peripheral blood was collected at the time of initial diagnosis. Study-wide results and caveats: Ophthalmopathy versus stable hyperthyroidism: 13-signature model gave around 86% sensitivity, just under 82% specificity.

This clonotype has a count of ten or more. Its target is not known. Germline V gives CDR1 MNHNS, CDR2 SASEGT. V dropped 6 bases and J dropped 2; count of bases not matched to a gene: 9. This CDR3 is 15 amino acids long. RNA served as the template for amplifying TCR beta CDR3 regions. Following a first-round RT-PCR that used HTBI primers, a second-round multiplex PCR was carried out. TCRdb passed the multiplex PCR reads through MiXCR, listing each CDR3 protein once. The sample yields about half a million distinct CDR3 sequences, 14% seen once. Source material: blood. J is TRBJ1-1 and V is TRBV6-1; 7 bases map to TRBD1. This sequence was found in a woman younger than 45 with Graves' ophthalmopathy. The DNA of the CDR3 is TGTGCCAGCAGGGATACAGGGGCCGAAAACACTGAAGCTTTCTTT. Translating gives CASRDTGAENTEAFF.